One and the same sample provided the 32 T cell receptor beta chains below, sequenced in a study of T cells in Graves' hyperthyroidism and ophthalmopathy. The investigators amplified TCR beta CDR3 regions from RNA transcripts. The HTBI primer set was used in a first-round RT-PCR of the TCR CDR3. TCRdb analysed the multiplex PCR reads with MiXCR anew, one entry per CDR3 protein. The sample lists more than 300,000 distinct CDR3 sequences; about 14% were seen once. Sequencing was carried out using blood. These receptors were obtained from a woman aged 25 to 39 with Graves' ophthalmopathy.

The sample holds a few counts of this clonotype. The V and J genes are TRBV19 and TRBJ1-6, with D unclear. CDR3 length equals 17 residues. V was clipped by 3 bases and J by 7 bases, with 19 bases between them. Germline values: CDR1 LNHDA, CDR2 SQIVND (reference sequence). As DNA, the CDR3 is TGTGCCAGTAGTATCAACCCGGACCCCCTCGAGAATTCACCCCTCCACTTT. Translating it yields CASSINPDPLENSPLHF.

This clonotype was counted at least ten times. A much larger clone sits a single nucleotide away, making a read error possible. DNA of the CDR3: TGTGCCAGCGTAACCTTAGCGGGGGAAGGGGAGACCCAGTACTTC. Amino acid sequence: CASVTLAGEGETQYF. The chain links TRBV7-2 to TRBJ2-5; 9 positions agree with TRBD2. The CDR3 consists of 15 residues. In germline, CDR1 is SGHTA, CDR2 FQGNSA. The J segment lost 5 bases and the V segment lost 8 bases, leaving 12 bases of the junction unmatched.

This clonotype has at least ten counts. The chain uses TRBV29-1 and TRBJ1-1, with no clear D. V was trimmed by 0 bases and J by 6 bases, leaving 14 bases between them. The germline V gene encodes CDR1 SQVTM and CDR2 ANQGSEA. The CDR3 covers 14 residues. CDR3 in DNA: TGCAGCGTTGAAGACTTTCAACAGCCTTCTGAAGCTTTCTTT. Its translation: CSVEDFQQPSEAFF. The full variable domain, in which reference TRBV29-1 and TRBJ1-1 provide the parts outside the CDR3, is SAVISQKPSRDICQRGTSLTIQCQVDSQVTMMFWYRQQPGQSLTLIATANQGSEATYESGFVIDKFPISRPNLTFSTLTVSNMSPEDSSIYLCSVEDFQQPSEAFFGQGTRLTVV.

The table lists this clonotype with many counts. The rearrangement links TRBV20-1 to TRBJ2-3, with D possibly TRBD1 on 6 matching bases. Germline CDR1 DFQATT, CDR2 SNEGSKA (reference sequence). The CDR3 consists of 12 residues. The V and J ends lost 3 bases and 6 bases respectively, with 10 bases between them. DNA for the CDR3: TGCAGTGCTAGGGACAGAGCTGATACGCAGTATTTT. Translated, it gives CSARDRADTQYF.

This chain connects TRBV9 to TRBJ1-3, with D unresolved. This CDR3 has 13 amino acids. Germline V gene sequence: CDR1 SGDLS, CDR2 YYNGEE. With 7 bases removed from V and 0 bases from J, the gap between germline ends came to 8 bases. The CDR3 loop is CASAGPSGNTIYF. As DNA, the CDR3 is TGTGCCAGCGCAGGCCCCTCTGGAAACACCATATATTTT.

In this sample, this clonotype turned up many times. The chain is built from TRBV28 and TRBJ2-7; 8 nucleotides match TRBD2. Germline V gives CDR1 MDHEN, CDR2 SYDVKM. The trim removed 7 bases at V and 0 bases at J, leaving 14 bases unmatched. The CDR3 has 17 amino acids. Here the CDR3 reads CASTRGVAGKSSYEQYF. DNA of the CDR3: TGTGCCAGCACCCGAGGAGTAGCGGGGAAGAGCTCCTACGAGCAGTACTTC.

The chain carries TRBV9 and TRBJ1-1, with TRBD1 as a possible D gene (5 bases). Trimming removed 0 bases from V and 0 bases from J, with 9 bases in between. Per germline, CDR1 SGDLS and CDR2 YYNGEE. This CDR3 comprises 15 residues. In DNA form, the CDR3 reads TGTGCCAGCAGCGTAGACGACAGATTGAACACTGAAGCTTTCTTT. Protein sequence: CASSVDDRLNTEAFF.

This clonotype was observed at least ten times. The CDR3 loop is CSAPDRKLNTEAFF. The CDR3 nucleotides read TGCAGTGCTCCGGACAGAAAGTTGAACACTGAAGCTTTCTTT. The V gene is TRBV20-1, the J gene TRBJ1-1; D is possibly TRBD1 (6 bases). Germline V gives CDR1 DFQATT, CDR2 SNEGSKA (reference sequence). The CDR3 length is 14 residues. V lost 5 bases to trimming and J lost 0 bases, with 13 bases between them.

The chain employs TRBV7-9 and TRBJ1-1; TRBD1 matches 7 bases. V lost 5 bases and J lost 10; bases outside the gene matches: 10. Per the germline V gene, CDR1 is SEHNR and CDR2 is FQNEAQ (reference sequence). CDR3 length: 13 residues. The CDR3 DNA is TGTGCCAGCAGCGCTGACAGGGCCAGGGCAGCTTTCTTT. It encodes CASSADRARAAFF.

The V gene is TRBV28, the J gene TRBJ1-2; 11 bases map to TRBD1. Germline V gene data show CDR1 as MDHEN and CDR2 as SYDVKM. V lost 5 bases, J lost 8 bases, and 4 bases stayed unmatched. CDR3 length equals 13 residues. In DNA form, the CDR3 reads TGTGCCAGCAGTGAGGACAGGGGGCTAGGCTACACCTTC. Amino acid sequence: CASSEDRGLGYTF.

This clonotype appeared many times. The gene calls are TRBV28 and TRBJ1-5; TRBD1 matches 8 bases. Looked up from germline, CDR1 is MDHEN and CDR2 is SYDVKM. The CDR3 loop spans 15 amino acids. The V gene end was trimmed by 5 bases and the J gene end by 8 bases; junction bases not matched to a gene: 11. The DNA of the CDR3 is TGTGCCAGCAGTCGCCCAACGACAGGGGAAAAGCCCCAGCATTTT. This sequence encodes CASSRPTTGEKPQHF.

Many counts were recorded for this clonotype. The rearrangement uses TRBV28 and TRBJ1-2; D might be TRBD1 (5 bases). Germline CDR1 reads MDHEN; CDR2 reads SYDVKM. The ends were cut back, 4 bases at V and 4 bases at J, with 16 bases in the middle. The CDR3 is made up of 15 amino acids. The CDR3 coding sequence is TGTGCCAGCAGTTCGTGGGGCACCCCGTCCTATGGCTACACCTTC. As protein: CASSSWGTPSYGYTF.

This clonotype was seen only a few times. V usage is TRBV20-1 and J usage is TRBJ1-1; D may be TRBD1 (6 bases). CDR1 DFQATT and CDR2 SNEGSKA come from the germline V gene (reference sequence). V gave up 2 bases and J gave up 0 bases, with 13 bases separating them. The CDR3 covers 15 residues. This CDR3 reads CSARRSGTLNTEAFF. CDR3 DNA: TGCAGTGCTAGACGCTCCGGGACACTGAACACTGAAGCTTTCTTT.

This clonotype was counted ten times or more. The genes are TRBV11-2 and TRBJ1-2; 7 bases are a match to TRBD1. Trimming took 4 bases from V and 6 from J; bases not matched to a gene: 14. Germline V lookup: CDR1 SGHAT, CDR2 FQNNGV. This CDR3 is 16 amino acids long. The CDR3 nucleotides are TGTGCCAGCAGCTCCTGGACAGGAAAAGGTTTCGATGGCTACACCTTC. This translates into CASSSWTGKGFDGYTF.

In its sample, this clonotype was seen many times. This chain connects TRBV11-2 to TRBJ1-6; D ambiguous. The length of the CDR3 is 16 residues. The germline V gene encodes CDR1 SGHAT and CDR2 FQNNGV. Trimming stripped 0 bases from V and 10 bases from J, with 16 bases between. The CDR3, as DNA: TGTGCCAGCAGCTTAGATTTCGCCTACAGCTCCTCACCCCTCCACTTT. Its translation is CASSLDFAYSSSPLHF.

This clonotype was seen many times. This chain links TRBV27 with TRBJ2-7; TRBD2 matches 7 bases. The V segment lost 2 bases and the J segment 7 bases; nucleotides outside the gene matches: 8. This CDR3 is 14 amino acids long. From germline, CDR1 is MNHEY and CDR2 SMNVEV (reference sequence). Here the CDR3 reads CASSLNRGGGEQYF. The CDR3 DNA reads TGTGCCAGCAGTTTAAATCGTGGGGGGGGAGAGCAGTACTTC.

This clonotype was observed a few times. The rearrangement uses TRBV20-1 and TRBJ2-3, with D perhaps TRBD1 (5 bases). V was pared by 2 bases and J by 4 bases, with 16 bases between. The CDR3 consists of 15 residues. Germline CDR1 and CDR2: DFQATT and SNEGSKA (reference sequence). CDR3 region: CSARLLPQGADTQYF. The DNA of the CDR3 is TGCAGTGCTAGACTACTCCCGCAGGGTGCAGATACGCAGTATTTT.

As regards this clonotype: At one boundary the junction diverges from the germline segment, which might be a read error. The J gene is TRBJ1-2, the V gene TRBV20-1, with TRBD1 identical over 9 bases. The CDR3 spans 14 residues. Germline CDR1 reads DFQATT; CDR2 reads SNEGSKA (reference sequence). The CDR3 coding sequence is TGCAGTGCTAGTGACGGACAGGGGTTCTCTGGCCACACCTTC. Translated, it gives CSASDGQGFSGHTF.

This clonotype was recorded at least ten times. The chain employs TRBV6-1 and TRBJ1-5; D possibly corresponds to TRBD1 (5 bases). The CDR3 has 17 amino acids. Germline V gene sequence: CDR1 MNHNS, CDR2 SASEGT. V was trimmed by 0 bases and J by 1 base, leaving 13 bases between them. Here the CDR3 reads CASSEARGGLSNQPQHF. In DNA, the CDR3 is TGTGCCAGCAGTGAAGCGCGGGGGGGTTTGAGCAATCAGCCCCAGCATTTT.

This clonotype came up a few times. V usage is TRBV5-8 and J usage is TRBJ2-7; TRBD2 aligns across 7 bases. The germline CDR1 and CDR2 sequences are SGHTS and YDEGEE. The CDR3 has 17 residues. With 1 base clipped from V and 5 bases from J, the junction kept 15 bases outside the gene matches. CDR3 protein: CASSLILSRGSPHEQYF. For the CDR3, the DNA is TGTGCCAGCAGCTTGATCCTATCGCGGGGGAGTCCCCACGAGCAGTACTTC.

Points on this clonotype: It may be a read error: a sequence one base away is much more abundant. Because the CDR3 is missing its conserved closing phenylalanine or tryptophan, this is likely a read error. V and J are TRBV12-3 or TRBV12-4 and TRBJ2-5, with 8 bases matching TRBD2. The length of the CDR3 is 16 residues. The J segment lost 4 bases and the V segment lost 4 bases, leaving 11 bases of the junction unmatched. This CDR3 reads CASSYTLGGGRETQYL. In DNA form, the CDR3 reads TGTGCCAGCAGTTATACCCTGGGCGGGGGGCGAGAGACCCAGTACCTC.

J is TRBJ2-1 and V is TRBV4-1, with TRBD2 identical over 9 bases. Germline assignment: CDR1 MGHRA and CDR2 YSYEKL. Trimming took 3 bases from V and 3 from J; bases not matched to a gene: 6. The CDR3 has 16 amino acids. The CDR3 loop is CASSQLAGRDYNEQFF. CDR3 nucleotides: TGCGCCAGCAGCCAGCTAGCGGGGAGGGACTACAATGAGCAGTTCTTC.

This clonotype was found many times. This chain links TRBV7-9 with TRBJ1-5; TRBD1 matches 9 bases. Germline loops: CDR1 SEHNR, CDR2 FQNEAQ (reference sequence). The CDR3 contains 19 residues. V dropped 4 bases and J dropped 2; count of bases not matched to a gene: 15. The CDR3 loop is CASSSQIGTGSFGNQPQHF. As DNA, the CDR3 is TGTGCCAGCAGCTCCCAGATTGGGACAGGGAGTTTCGGCAATCAGCCCCAGCATTTT.

This clonotype was recorded at least ten times. The chain uses TRBV7-8 and TRBJ2-2; no clear D gene. The CDR3 covers 15 residues. Trimming removed 1 base from V and 3 bases from J, with 9 bases in between. Germline CDR1 is SGHVS and CDR2 is FQNEAQ. The chain's CDR3 is CASSLDAGYTGELFF. In DNA, the CDR3 is TGTGCCAGCAGCTTAGATGCCGGGTACACCGGGGAGCTGTTTTTT. Based on the CDR3 plus reference TRBV7-8 and TRBJ2-2, the full variable domain is GAGVSQSPRYKVAKRGQDVALRCDPISGHVSLFWYQQALGQGPEFLTYFQNEAQLDKSGLPSDRFFAERPEGSVSTLKIQRTQQEDSAVYLCASSLDAGYTGELFFGEGSRLTVL.

This clonotype occurred many times. The rearrangement joins TRBV3-1 to TRBJ2-7, with D perhaps TRBD2 (5 bases). The CDR3 spans 14 residues. The germline V gene has CDR1 LGHDT and CDR2 YNNKEL (reference sequence). V gave up 1 base and J gave up 7 bases, with 14 bases separating them. CDR3 sequence (DNA): TGTGCCAGCAGCCAAGGGATACTAGTCGGAGAGCAGTACTTC. Residues: CASSQGILVGEQYF.

The chain joins TRBV15 to TRBJ2-2; D is unresolved. V gave up 0 bases and J gave up 2 bases, with 7 bases separating them. The CDR3 loop spans 15 amino acids. Germline loops: CDR1 LNHNV, CDR2 YYDKDF (reference sequence). CDR3 coding DNA: TGTGCCACCAGCAGAGATAACAGAAACACCGGGGAGCTGTTTTTT. This gives the protein CATSRDNRNTGELFF. The whole variable domain, filled in from reference TRBV15 and TRBJ2-2, reads DAMVIQNPRYQVTQFGKPVTLSCSQTLNHNVMYWYQQKSSQAPKLLFHYYDKDFNNEADTPDNFQSRRPNTSFCFLDIRSPGLGDTAMYLCATSRDNRNTGELFFGEGSRLTVL.

This clonotype was seen only a few times. V gene TRBV5-4 combines with J gene TRBJ1-2; D possibly corresponds to TRBD1 (5 bases). The CDR3 extends over 14 amino acids. Germline assignment: CDR1 SGHNT and CDR2 YYREEE (reference sequence). Trimming left V 0 bases short and J 4 bases short, with 10 bases between. CDR3 sequence: CASSLGYRSYGYTF. In DNA form, the CDR3 reads TGTGCCAGCAGCTTGGGGTACAGGTCCTATGGCTACACCTTC. Variable domain in full (rest from reference TRBV5-4 and TRBJ1-2): ETGVTQSPTHLIKTRGQQVTLRCSSQSGHNTVSWYQQALGQGPQFIFQYYREEENGRGNFPPRFSGLQFPNYSSELNVNALELDDSALYLCASSLGYRSYGYTFGSGTRLTVV.

This clonotype was seen ten or more times. The chain has TRBV6-5 and TRBJ2-1, with D possibly TRBD2 on 5 matching bases. The CDR3 spans 16 residues. Germline V lookup: CDR1 MNHEY, CDR2 SVGAGI. V was trimmed by 6 bases and J by 4 bases, leaving 19 bases between them. The CDR3 coding sequence is TGTGCCAGCAGCTTACTCTGGGGAGCGACTTACAATGAGCAGTTCTTC. Encoded protein: CASSLLWGATYNEQFF.

Many counts were recorded for this clonotype. The chain carries TRBV11-3 and TRBJ1-2; 7 bases agree with TRBD1. The V segment lost 3 bases and the J segment 2 bases; nucleotides outside the gene matches: 6. Germline values: CDR1 SGHNT, CDR2 YENEEA. This CDR3 spans 15 amino acids. This CDR3 reads CASSFDRDKNYGYTF. The CDR3, as DNA: TGTGCCAGCAGCTTTGACAGGGATAAAAACTATGGCTACACCTTC.

V is TRBV5-1 and J is TRBJ1-1; D ambiguous. CDR3 length equals 12 residues. The germline V gene encodes CDR1 SGHRS and CDR2 YFSETQ. The V and J ends lost 0 bases and 8 bases respectively, with 8 bases between them. The CDR3 here is CASSLGQREAFF. The CDR3 DNA reads TGCGCCAGCAGCTTGGGGCAGAGGGAAGCTTTCTTT.

The sample holds many counts of this clonotype. The chain joins TRBV3-1 to TRBJ1-4; D remains unclear. The CDR3 has 18 amino acids. V lost 4 bases, J lost 5 bases, and 23 bases lay in between. Germline V gene data show CDR1 as LGHDT and CDR2 as YNNKEL (reference sequence). This CDR3 reads CASSPRLSEGAQNEKLFF. Here the CDR3 DNA reads TGTGCCAGCAGCCCACGTCTGTCCGAGGGTGCACAAAATGAAAAACTGTTTTTT.

The chain recombines TRBV27 with TRBJ2-7, with 13 positions matching TRBD2. There are 21 residues in the CDR3. CDR1 is MNHEY, CDR2 SMNVEV, per germline (reference sequence). Trimming cost V 5 bases and J 0 bases; bases outside gene matches: 19. CDR3 amino acids: CASSLRTSGGPERPNSYEQYF. In DNA form, the CDR3 reads TGTGCCAGCAGTCTAAGGACTAGCGGGGGTCCCGAACGCCCCAACTCCTACGAGCAGTACTTC.